These T cell receptor beta chains were read from a single sample in a study of OX40 agonist ivuxolimab in advanced cancers. TCRdb's copy holds only in-frame clones and misses some; the assay was immunoSEQ multiplex PCR. Of some 90,000 clones in the sample, 90% to 95% were seen once. The sample in question was CD4+ or CD8+ T cells sorted from blood, obtained in a trial of the OX40 agonist ivuxolimab. Every receptor here comes from an adult with an advanced solid tumor such as melanoma, head and neck, liver or kidney cancer. Each CDR3 is given with its conserved first and last residue. D genes are given only for firm matches. Some rows mark clone size as missing; the rest say once, few, many or name a class of expanded clone.

>NA|TRBV18|11|NA|TRBJ2-5
TGTGCCAGCTCACCAGGGGAGACCCAGTACTTC
CASSPGETQYF
>NA|TRBV5-1|14|NA|TRBJ1-1
TGCGCCAGCAGCTGGGAGGGAGACGGCACTGAAGCTTTCTTT
CASSWEGDGTEAFF
>NA|TRBV15|15|NA|TRBJ1-5
TGTGCCACCAGCAGAGATGGACAGCGCAATCAGCCCCAGCATTTT
CATSRDGQRNQPQHF
>NA|TRBV19|18|NA|TRBJ2-1
TGTGCCAGTAGTATTCGTGGTAGCCCTTCCCCCTCCTACAATGAGCAGTTCTTC
CASSIRGSPSPSYNEQFF
>TRBD2|TRBV7-9|15|NA|TRBJ2-1
TGTGCCAGCAGCTTAGTAGCGGGAGGGTCGGGTGAGCAGTTCTTC
CASSLVAGGSGEQFF
>NA|TRBV4-2|15|NA|TRBJ1-3
TGTGCCAGCAGCCAAGTGGGGAAGGCTGGAAACACCATATATTTT
CASSQVGKAGNTIYF
>NA|TRBV29-1|15|NA|TRBJ2-2
TGCAGCGTTGTCAGTCCGGGCAGAAACACCGGGGAGCTGTTTTTT
CSVVSPGRNTGELFF
>NA|TRBV20-1|9|NA|TRBJ1-1
TGCAGTGTATTCCCTGAAGCTTTCTTT
CSVFPEAFF
>NA|TRBV5-6|14|NA|TRBJ1-3
TGTGCCAGCAGCTTGGACCATACTGGAAACACCATATATTTT
CASSLDHTGNTIYF
>NA|TRBV28|12|once|TRBJ1-5
TGTGCCAGCAAATCGAGCAATCAGCCCCAGCATTTT
CASKSSNQPQHF
>NA|TRBV29-1|14|NA|TRBJ2-1
TGCAGCGTTGCAGGCGGGTCTGGGTTCAATGAGCAGTTCTTC
CSVAGGSGFNEQFF
>NA|TRBV28|16|NA|TRBJ2-3
TGTGCCAGCAGTTTTACCTTAGCGTCTAGCACAGATACGCAGTATTTT
CASSFTLASSTDTQYF
>TRBD1|TRBV6-6|12|once|TRBJ1-1
TGTGCCAGCAGCAGACAGGGTAATGAAGCTTTCTTT
CASSRQGNEAFF
>TRBD1|TRBV14|15|once|TRBJ1-1
TGTGCCAGCAGCCAAAGGACAGGGGTGAACACTGAAGCTTTCTTT
CASSQRTGVNTEAFF
>NA|TRBV2|13|NA|TRBJ2-7
TGTGCCAGCACCGGGAGACGGTTCTACGAGCAGTACTTC
CASTGRRFYEQYF
>NA|TRBV5-1|14|NA|TRBJ2-5
TGCGCCAGCAGCCCCGGACAGACCGGGGAGACCCAGTACTTC
CASSPGQTGETQYF